This entry lists 12 T cell receptor beta chains sequenced from one sample in a study of shared clonotypes between healthy human individuals. The assay was immunoSEQ multiplex PCR, and TCRdb's table has in-frame clones only and misses some. The repertoire holds 700,000 to 950,000 clones, with 96% as singletons. CD45RO-negative cells were positively selected for CCR7, leaving out terminally differentiated effector memory CD45RA+ cells. The sample comprised naive CD8+ T cells sorted from blood. The origin of the receptors is a man aged 25-40 years in good health.

This CDR3 is CASSPLGAGESSGANVLTF. For the CDR3, the DNA is TGTGCCAGCAGCCCCCTCGGGGCGGGGGAGAGCTCTGGGGCCAACGTCCTGACTTTC. The chain has TRBV7-3 and TRBJ2-6; TRBD2 matches at 7 bases. Trimming took 5 bases from V and 0 from J; bases not matched to a gene: 13. The CDR3 totals 19 residues. Germline loops: CDR1 SGHTA, CDR2 FQGTGA.

This clone was detected once. This chain uses TRBV10-3 with TRBJ1-5; D unclear. Germline CDR1 is ENHRY and CDR2 is SYGVKD. This CDR3 has 15 residues. Deletions cut 6 bases from V and 0 bases from J, with 12 bases between. For the CDR3, the DNA is TGTGCCATCAGGAAGGTCGAATATAGCAATCAGCCCCAGCATTTT. Amino acids: CAIRKVEYSNQPQHF.

The chain employs TRBV28 and TRBJ2-1; 7 bases match TRBD2. The germline gives CDR1 MDHEN, CDR2 SYDVKM. After removal of 5 bases from V and 5 bases from J, the junction contained 12 bases not matched to a gene. There are 16 residues in the CDR3. CDR3 DNA sequence: TGTGCCAGCAGTCCGATCCTGGCGGGAGTCCACAATGAGCAGTTCTTC. Protein sequence: CASSPILAGVHNEQFF. Full variable domain (remainder filled in from reference TRBV28 and TRBJ2-1): DVKVTQSSRYLVKRTGEKVFLECVQDMDHENMFWYRQDPGLGLRLIYFSYDVKMKEKGDIPEGYSVSREKKERFSLILESASTNQTSMYLCASSPILAGVHNEQFFGPGTRLTVL.

The gene calls are TRBV2 and TRBJ2-7; D not certain. V was pared by 6 bases and J by 3 bases, with 6 bases between. Germline loops: CDR1 SNHLY, CDR2 FYNNEI. The CDR3 consists of 11 residues. This chain's CDR3 is CASRTHYEQYF. The CDR3, as DNA: TGTGCCAGCAGGACCCACTACGAGCAGTACTTC.

V is TRBV28 and J is TRBJ2-5; 8 bases match TRBD2. CDR3 length equals 16 residues. Trimming cost V 0 bases and J 5 bases; bases outside gene matches: 8. Germline V gene data show CDR1 as MDHEN and CDR2 as SYDVKM. The CDR3 region has the DNA TGTGCCAGCAGTTTATGGTCTGCGGGAGGCCTCGAGACCCAGTACTTC. Its translation is CASSLWSAGGLETQYF.

The V call is TRBV7-8, the J call TRBJ2-1; D could derive from TRBD1 or TRBD2 (5 bases each). V lost 0 bases to trimming and J lost 5 bases, with 17 bases between them. The CDR3 has 17 amino acids. Germline V gene data show CDR1 as SGHVS and CDR2 as FQNEAQ. In nucleotides, the CDR3 is TGTGCCAGCAGCTTAGCCCTCCGGACCAGGGACGACAATGAGCAGTTCTTC. Protein: CASSLALRTRDDNEQFF. Drawing the rest from reference TRBV7-8 and TRBJ2-1, the complete variable domain is GAGVSQSPRYKVAKRGQDVALRCDPISGHVSLFWYQQALGQGPEFLTYFQNEAQLDKSGLPSDRFFAERPEGSVSTLKIQRTQQEDSAVYLCASSLALRTRDDNEQFFGPGTRLTVL.

V gene TRBV28 combines with J gene TRBJ2-5; 10 nucleotides agree with TRBD2. This CDR3 contains 16 residues. CDR1 is MDHEN, CDR2 SYDVKM, per germline. Trimming removed 6 bases from V and 5 bases from J; junction bases left unmatched: 12. This CDR3 is CASSPGLAGALETQYF. CDR3 in DNA: TGTGCCAGCAGCCCCGGGCTAGCGGGAGCCCTCGAGACCCAGTACTTC.

The chain links TRBV6-5 to TRBJ2-1; 11 nucleotides align to TRBD2. This CDR3 is 16 amino acids long. Germline trimming cut 2 bases from V and 10 bases from J; bases unmatched to any gene: 10. CDR1 MNHEY and CDR2 SVGAGI come from the germline V gene. CDR3 amino acids: CASSYTLLAGVGEQFF. CDR3 in DNA: TGTGCCAGCAGTTACACATTACTAGCGGGAGTAGGAGAGCAGTTCTTC.

The chain uses TRBV11-2 and TRBJ2-7, with a weak D call TRBD1 (7 bases). The CDR3 spans 17 residues. Germline V lookup: CDR1 SGHAT, CDR2 FQNNGV. V shed 4 bases and J shed 0 bases, with 19 bases lying between them. The chain's CDR3 is CASSSPGGAGSSYEQYF. The CDR3 bases are TGTGCCAGCAGCTCCCCAGGGGGAGCGGGTAGCTCCTACGAGCAGTACTTC. The variable domain in full, with the rest retrieved from reference TRBV11-2 and TRBJ2-7, is EAGVAQSPRYKIIEKRQSVAFWCNPISGHATLYWYQQILGQGPKLLIQFQNNGVVDDSQLPKDRFSAERLKGVDSTLKIQPAKLEDSAVYLCASSSPGGAGSSYEQYFGPGTRLTVT.

The CDR3 DNA reads TGTGCCAGTAGTATATTAACTAGCGGGAGCGCGGGGAGTGAGCAGTTCTTC. It specifies CASSILTSGSAGSEQFF. This sequence joins TRBV19 and TRBJ2-1, with 11 bases lining up with TRBD2. After removal of 2 bases from V and 9 bases from J, the junction contained 12 bases not matched to a gene. The CDR3 consists of 17 residues. From germline, CDR1 is LNHDA and CDR2 SQIVND (reference sequence).

The chain joins TRBV2 to TRBJ2-1; 10 bases are shared with TRBD1. This CDR3 has 15 residues. Germline V gene lookup returns CDR1 SNHLY and CDR2 FYNNEI. The J segment lost 2 bases and the V segment lost 9 bases, leaving 7 bases of the junction unmatched. The chain's CDR3 is CASPHGTGAYNEQFF. For the CDR3, the DNA is TGTGCCAGTCCCCACGGGACAGGGGCCTACAATGAGCAGTTCTTC.

The V and J genes are TRBV27 and TRBJ2-1; the match to TRBD1 covers 8 bases. This CDR3 is built from 15 residues. The junction had 3 bases not matched to a gene; V was cut back by 3 bases and J by 2 bases. Germline V lookup: CDR1 MNHEY, CDR2 SMNVEV (reference sequence). CDR3 sequence reads: CASSFPGQAYNEQFF. The CDR3 coding sequence is TGTGCCAGCAGTTTTCCGGGACAGGCCTACAATGAGCAGTTCTTC.